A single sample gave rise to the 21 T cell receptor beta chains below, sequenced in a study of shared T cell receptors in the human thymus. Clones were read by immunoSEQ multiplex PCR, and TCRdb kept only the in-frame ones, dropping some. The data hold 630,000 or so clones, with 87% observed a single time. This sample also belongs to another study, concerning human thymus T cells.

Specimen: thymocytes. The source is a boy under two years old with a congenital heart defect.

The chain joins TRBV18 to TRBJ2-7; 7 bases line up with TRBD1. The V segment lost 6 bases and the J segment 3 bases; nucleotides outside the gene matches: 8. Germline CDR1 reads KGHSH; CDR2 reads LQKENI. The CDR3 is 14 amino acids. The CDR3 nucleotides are TGTGCCAGCTCGTCGCAGACAGGGAACTACGAGCAGTACTTC. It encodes CASSSQTGNYEQYF.

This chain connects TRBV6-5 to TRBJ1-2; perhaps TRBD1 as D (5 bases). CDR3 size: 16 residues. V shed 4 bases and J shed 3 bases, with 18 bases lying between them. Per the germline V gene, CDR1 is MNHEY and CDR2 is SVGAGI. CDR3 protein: CASSCLRQRGDYGYTF. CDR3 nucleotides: TGTGCCAGCAGTTGCCTCCGACAGCGGGGTGACTATGGCTACACCTTC.

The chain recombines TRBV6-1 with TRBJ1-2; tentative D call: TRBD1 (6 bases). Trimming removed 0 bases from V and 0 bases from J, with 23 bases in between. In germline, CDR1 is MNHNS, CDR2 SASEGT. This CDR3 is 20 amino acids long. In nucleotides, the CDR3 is TGTGCCAGCAGTGAAGCCGGTCCAGGGGCATCCCGTGCTGCTAACTATGGCTACACCTTC. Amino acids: CASSEAGPGASRAANYGYTF.

The CDR3 DNA is TGTGCCAGCAGCTTAGTTCTCGCAGATACGCAGTATTTT. This codes for CASSLVLADTQYF. The J gene is TRBJ2-3, the V gene TRBV7-6; the D is unclear. Trimming cost V 1 base and J 4 bases, with 6 bases left between them. The length of the CDR3 is 13 residues. CDR1 and CDR2 from the germline V gene are SGHVS and FNYEAQ.

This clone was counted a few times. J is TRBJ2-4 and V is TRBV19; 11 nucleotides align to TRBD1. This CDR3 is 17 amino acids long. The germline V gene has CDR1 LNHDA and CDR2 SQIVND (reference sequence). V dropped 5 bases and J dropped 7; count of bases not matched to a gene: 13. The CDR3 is CASSGARDRGSGNIQYF. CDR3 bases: TGTGCCAGTAGTGGCGCCCGGGACAGGGGGTCGGGGAACATTCAGTACTTC.

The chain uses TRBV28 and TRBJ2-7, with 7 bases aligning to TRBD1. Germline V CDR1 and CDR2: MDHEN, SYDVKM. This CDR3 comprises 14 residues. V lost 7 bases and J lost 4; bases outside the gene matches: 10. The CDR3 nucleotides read TGTGCCAGCAAAACAAGCAGGGGGAAGTACGAGCAGTACTTC. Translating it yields CASKTSRGKYEQYF.

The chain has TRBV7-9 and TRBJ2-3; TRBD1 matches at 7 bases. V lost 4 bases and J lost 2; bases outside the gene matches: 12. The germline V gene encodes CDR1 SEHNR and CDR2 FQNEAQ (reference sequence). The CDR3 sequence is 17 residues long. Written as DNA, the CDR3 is TGTGCCAGCAGCTCCCGCCGGGACAGCGTTCACACAGATACGCAGTATTTT. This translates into CASSSRRDSVHTDTQYF.

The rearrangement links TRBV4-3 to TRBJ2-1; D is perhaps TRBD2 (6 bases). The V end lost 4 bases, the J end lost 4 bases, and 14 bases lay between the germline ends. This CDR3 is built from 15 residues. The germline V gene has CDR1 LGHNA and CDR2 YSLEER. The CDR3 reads CASSPSVAEYNEQFF. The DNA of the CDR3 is TGCGCCAGCAGCCCGAGCGTAGCGGAGTACAATGAGCAGTTCTTC.

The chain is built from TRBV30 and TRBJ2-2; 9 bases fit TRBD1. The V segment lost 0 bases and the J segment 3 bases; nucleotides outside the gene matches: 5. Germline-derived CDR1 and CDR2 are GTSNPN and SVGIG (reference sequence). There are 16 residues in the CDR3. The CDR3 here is CAWSVSRTGDTGELFF. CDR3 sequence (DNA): TGTGCCTGGAGTGTATCCAGGACAGGGGACACCGGGGAGCTGTTTTTT. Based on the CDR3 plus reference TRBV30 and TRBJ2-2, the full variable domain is SQTIHQWPATLVQPVGSPLSLECTVEGTSNPNLYWYRQAAGRGLQLLFYSVGIGQISSEVPQNLSASRPQDRQFILSSKKLLLSDSGFYLCAWSVSRTGDTGELFFGEGSRLTVL.

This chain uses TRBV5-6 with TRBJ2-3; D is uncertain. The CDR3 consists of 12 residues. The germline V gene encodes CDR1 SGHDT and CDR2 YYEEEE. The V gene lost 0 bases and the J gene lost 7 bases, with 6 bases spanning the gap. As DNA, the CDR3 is TGTGCCAGCAGCTTGGGACTGAATACGCAGTATTTT. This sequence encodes CASSLGLNTQYF. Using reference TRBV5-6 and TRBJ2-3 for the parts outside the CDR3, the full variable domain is DAGVTQSPTHLIKTRGQQVTLRCSPKSGHDTVSWYQQALGQGPQFIFQYYEEEERQRGNFPDRFSGHQFPNYSSELNVNALLLGDSALYLCASSLGLNTQYFGPGTRLTVL.

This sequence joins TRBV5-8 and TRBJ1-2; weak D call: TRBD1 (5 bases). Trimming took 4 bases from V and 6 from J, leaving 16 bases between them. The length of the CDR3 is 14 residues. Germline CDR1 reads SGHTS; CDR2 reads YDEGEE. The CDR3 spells CASSPVVGLDGYTF. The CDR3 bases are TGTGCCAGCAGCCCCGTGGTGGGGCTCGATGGCTACACCTTC.

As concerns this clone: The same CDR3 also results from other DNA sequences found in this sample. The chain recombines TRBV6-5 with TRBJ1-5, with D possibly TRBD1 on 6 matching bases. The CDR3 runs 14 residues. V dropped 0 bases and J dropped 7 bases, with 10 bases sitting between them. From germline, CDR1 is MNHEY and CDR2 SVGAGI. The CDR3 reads CASSYSRGGQPQHF. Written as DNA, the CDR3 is TGTGCCAGCAGTTACTCTAGGGGGGGACAGCCCCAGCATTTT.

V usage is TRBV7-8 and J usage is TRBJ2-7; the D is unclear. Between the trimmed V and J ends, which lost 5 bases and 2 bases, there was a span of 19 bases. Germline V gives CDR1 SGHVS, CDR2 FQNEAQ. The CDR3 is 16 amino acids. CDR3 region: CASSPPAQFYTYEQYF. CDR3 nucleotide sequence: TGTGCCAGCAGCCCCCCCGCCCAATTCTATACCTACGAGCAGTACTTC.

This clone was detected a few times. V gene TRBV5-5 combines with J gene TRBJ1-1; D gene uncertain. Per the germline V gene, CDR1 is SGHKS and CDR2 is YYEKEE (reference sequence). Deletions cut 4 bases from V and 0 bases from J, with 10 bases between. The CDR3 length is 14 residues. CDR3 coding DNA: TGTGCCAGCAGCGGCAGGCCCATGAACACTGAAGCTTTCTTT. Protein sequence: CASSGRPMNTEAFF.

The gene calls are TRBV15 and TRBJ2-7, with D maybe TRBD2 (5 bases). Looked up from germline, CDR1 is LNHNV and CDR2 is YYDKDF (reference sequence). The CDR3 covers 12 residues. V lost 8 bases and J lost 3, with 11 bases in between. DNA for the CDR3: TGTGCCACCGGGCAACTAGGCTACGAGCAGTACTTC. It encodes CATGQLGYEQYF.

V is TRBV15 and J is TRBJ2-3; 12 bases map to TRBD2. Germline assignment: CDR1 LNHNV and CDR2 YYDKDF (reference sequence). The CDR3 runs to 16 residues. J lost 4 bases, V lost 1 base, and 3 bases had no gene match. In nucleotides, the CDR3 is TGTGCCACCAGCAGAGTAGCTAGCGGGGGGGCAGATACGCAGTATTTT. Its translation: CATSRVASGGADTQYF.

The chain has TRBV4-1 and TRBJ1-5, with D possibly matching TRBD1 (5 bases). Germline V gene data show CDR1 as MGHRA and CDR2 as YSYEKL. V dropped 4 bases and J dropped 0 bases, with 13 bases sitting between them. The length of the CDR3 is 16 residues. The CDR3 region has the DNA TGCGCCAGCAGCCCCGTTGGGGCGTATAGCAATCAGCCCCAGCATTTT. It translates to CASSPVGAYSNQPQHF.

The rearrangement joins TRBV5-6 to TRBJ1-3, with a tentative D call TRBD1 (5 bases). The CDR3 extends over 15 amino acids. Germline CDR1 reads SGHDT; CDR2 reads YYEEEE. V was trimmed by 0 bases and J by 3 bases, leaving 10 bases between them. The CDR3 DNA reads TGTGCCAGCAGCTTGGGAGCAGGGATTGGAAACACCATATATTTT. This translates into CASSLGAGIGNTIYF. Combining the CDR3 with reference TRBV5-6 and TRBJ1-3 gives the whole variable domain DAGVTQSPTHLIKTRGQQVTLRCSPKSGHDTVSWYQQALGQGPQFIFQYYEEEERQRGNFPDRFSGHQFPNYSSELNVNALLLGDSALYLCASSLGAGIGNTIYFGEGSWLTVV.

The CDR3 sequence is CASSLRENPSNEQFF. In DNA, the CDR3 is TGCGCCAGCAGCTTGAGGGAGAACCCCTCCAATGAGCAGTTCTTC. The gene calls are TRBV5-1 and TRBJ2-1; possibly TRBD2 for D (5 bases). Trimming stripped 1 base from V and 6 bases from J, with 14 bases between. Germline lookup yields CDR1 SGHRS and CDR2 YFSETQ. The CDR3 covers 15 residues.

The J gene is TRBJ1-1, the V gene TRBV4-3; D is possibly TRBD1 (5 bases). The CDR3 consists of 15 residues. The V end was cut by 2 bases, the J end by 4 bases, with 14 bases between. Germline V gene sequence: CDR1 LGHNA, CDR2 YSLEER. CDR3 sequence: CASSQSRGRSTEAFF. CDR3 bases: TGCGCCAGCAGCCAAAGTAGGGGCCGGAGCACTGAAGCTTTCTTT.

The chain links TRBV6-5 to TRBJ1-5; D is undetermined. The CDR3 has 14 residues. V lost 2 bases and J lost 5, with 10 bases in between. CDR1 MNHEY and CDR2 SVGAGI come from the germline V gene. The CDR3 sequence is CASSYGQAYQPQHF. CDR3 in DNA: TGTGCCAGCAGTTACGGGCAGGCGTATCAGCCCCAGCATTTT.